The 5 T cell receptor beta chains below were found in one sample sequenced in a study of blood T cell repertoires in COVID-19. The method was immunoSEQ multiplex PCR; TCRdb's version includes in-frame clones alone and lacks a portion of them. The data show 50,000 or so clones, 80% to 95% seen once. The sequenced material came from peripheral blood. All receptors derive from a human donor with active COVID-19. The donor label of this sample is uncertain.

CDR3 sequence (DNA): TGTGCCAGCAGCCCCCAGTCGCCGATATCAGAGACCCAGTACTTC. Residues: CASSPQSPISETQYF. V and J are TRBV2 and TRBJ2-5; D gene uncertain. The CDR3 contains 15 residues. The germline V and J ends were trimmed by 6 bases and 4 bases, with 18 bases remaining between them. Germline V gives CDR1 SNHLY, CDR2 FYNNEI.

V gene TRBV11-3 combines with J gene TRBJ2-3; D call uncertain. The germline V gene has CDR1 SGHNT and CDR2 YENEEA. The CDR3 is 12 amino acids. The V end was cut by 1 base, the J end by 11 bases, with 10 bases between. The chain's CDR3 is CASSLVDSVQYF. The CDR3 region has the DNA TGTGCCAGCAGCTTAGTAGATAGTGTGCAGTATTTT.

The CDR3 reads CASRGTGSYGYTF. In DNA, the CDR3 is TGTGCCAGCAGAGGGACAGGGAGCTATGGCTACACCTTC. The chain has TRBV12-3 or TRBV12-4 and TRBJ1-2, with 9 bases matching TRBD1. This CDR3 has 13 residues. The ends lost 6 bases at V and 4 bases at J; junction bases unmatched: 3.

The chain couples TRBV5-1 to TRBJ2-4; perhaps TRBD2 as D (6 bases). Deletions cut 7 bases from V and 2 bases from J, with 13 bases between. CDR1 is SGHRS, CDR2 YFSETQ, per germline. The CDR3 covers 14 residues. The CDR3 region has the DNA TGCGCCAGCGCCCCCGGGGGAACCAAAAACATTCAGTACTTC. Amino acids: CASAPGGTKNIQYF. Looking up the rest from reference TRBV5-1 and TRBJ2-4 gives the full variable domain: KAGVTQTPRYLIKTRGQQVTLSCSPISGHRSVSWYQQTPGQGLQFLFEYFSETQRNKGNFPGRFSGRQFSNSRSEMNVSTLELGDSALYLCASAPGGTKNIQYFGAGTRLSVL.

The chain carries TRBV29-1 and TRBJ2-5; D perhaps matches TRBD1 (6 bases). This CDR3 spans 16 amino acids. Between the trimmed V and J ends, which lost 7 bases and 4 bases, there was a span of 25 bases. Germline V lookup: CDR1 SQVTM, CDR2 ANQGSEA. CDR3 sequence: CSAGTRERKWIETQYF. Here the CDR3 DNA reads TGCAGCGCCGGGACAAGGGAGAGGAAGTGGATAGAGACCCAGTACTTC.